This entry is about one TCR beta chain. Original processing methods: Amplifying reference gene primers gave estimates of nucleated cell counts. Libraries were prepared by immunoSEQ multiplex PCR; TCRdb keeps only in-frame clonotypes and omits some of them. The V and J calls and clone size come from that table; D and trimming were worked out from the DNA. This table has roughly 250,000 clones, about 87% appearing once. These data belong to a study of blood T cell repertoires in COVID-19. Study-level information: COVID-19 samples collected from the United States, Italy and Spain covered acute and convalescent phases.

This CDR3 is built from 16 residues. Per the germline V gene, CDR1 is SGHTA and CDR2 is FQGNSA. J lost 0 bases, V lost 2 bases, and 1 base had no gene match. The TCR originated in a human donor in a cohort sampled during active COVID-19. This chain links TRBV7-2 with TRBJ2-2; 9 nucleotides match TRBD1. Material: peripheral blood. CDR3 bases: TGTGCCAGCAGCTTAAGGGACAGGGCGAACACCGGGGAGCTGTTTTTT. Amino acid sequence: CASSLRDRANTGELFF. Filled out from reference TRBV7-2 and TRBJ2-2, the complete variable domain reads GAGVSQSPSNKVTEKGKDVELRCDPISGHTALYWYRQSLGQGLEFLIYFQGNSAPDKSGLPSDRFSAERTGGSVSTLTIQRTQQEDSAVYLCASSLRDRANTGELFFGEGSRLTVL.